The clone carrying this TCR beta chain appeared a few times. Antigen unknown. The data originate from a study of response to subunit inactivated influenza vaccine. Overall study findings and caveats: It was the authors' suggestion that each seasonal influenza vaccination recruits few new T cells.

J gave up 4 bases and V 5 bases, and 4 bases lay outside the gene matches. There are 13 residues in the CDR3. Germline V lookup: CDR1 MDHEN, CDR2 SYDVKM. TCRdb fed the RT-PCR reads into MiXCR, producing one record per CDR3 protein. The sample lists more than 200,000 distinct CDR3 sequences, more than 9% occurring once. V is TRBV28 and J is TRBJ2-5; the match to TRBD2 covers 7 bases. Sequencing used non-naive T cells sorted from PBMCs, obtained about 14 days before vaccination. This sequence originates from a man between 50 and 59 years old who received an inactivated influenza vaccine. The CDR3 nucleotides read TGTGCCAGCAGTACGCCGGGGGGAGAGACCCAGTACTTC. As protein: CASSTPGGETQYF.